A single sample gave rise to the 22 T cell receptor beta chains below, sequenced in a study of blood T cells in healthy people across ages. A second PCR of roughly 7 to 11 cycles used a sample-barcoded 5' primer and a J-beta primer mix. A single record per CDR3 protein comes from TCRdb applying MiXCR to the 5' RACE reads. The sample comprises around 1,700,000 distinct CDR3 sequences, about 28% of which are singletons, and less than 9.5% rests with the top ten. Sample: blood. The origin of the receptors is a woman younger than 45 in good health.

The chain combines TRBV20-1 with TRBJ2-3; 14 bases match TRBD2. This CDR3 has 17 residues. CDR1 and CDR2 from the germline V gene are DFQATT and SNEGSKA (reference sequence). Trimming at V came to 3 bases and at J to 2 bases, leaving 7 bases not matched to a gene. This CDR3 is CSARLGTSGGFTDTQYF. DNA of the CDR3: TGCAGTGCTAGGCTCGGGACTAGCGGGGGCTTCACAGATACGCAGTATTTT.

V gene TRBV20-1 combines with J gene TRBJ2-1; 9 bases match TRBD2. The CDR3 sequence is 16 residues long. After removal of 0 bases from V and 6 bases from J, the junction contained 9 bases not matched to a gene. Per germline, CDR1 DFQATT and CDR2 SNEGSKA (reference sequence). The CDR3 DNA is TGCAGTGCTAGAGAGGTAGCGGGAGTCAGGGGCAATGAGCAGTTCTTC. The encoded protein is CSAREVAGVRGNEQFF.

A remark on this clonotype: With a much larger clone just one base away, this may be a read error. This chain joins TRBV12-3 or TRBV12-4 and TRBJ2-1; D possibly matches TRBD1 or TRBD2 (7 bases each). The J call could be wrong; TRBJ2-7 is a better fit for the DNA end. The CDR3 is 13 amino acids. DNA for the CDR3: TGTGCCAGCAGACGTTCAGGGGGGGATGAGCAGTACTTC. As protein: CASRRSGGDEQYF.

This clonotype was seen more than once but under ten times. The chain combines TRBV27 with TRBJ1-5; weak D call: TRBD1 (5 bases). Germline V gene sequence: CDR1 MNHEY, CDR2 SMNVEV (reference sequence). The CDR3 totals 16 residues. V dropped 5 bases and J dropped 4 bases, with 18 bases sitting between them. Written as DNA, the CDR3 is TGTGCCAGCAGTCCCATCCCGGGACTGGGGAATCAGCCCCAGCATTTT. It encodes CASSPIPGLGNQPQHF.

This clonotype was seen repeatedly, ten times or more. This chain uses TRBV20-1 with TRBJ2-7, with D maybe TRBD2 (5 bases). The CDR3 is 14 residues long. V was pared by 1 base and J by 2 bases, with 12 bases between. Germline V lookup: CDR1 DFQATT, CDR2 SNEGSKA (reference sequence). CDR3 bases: TGCAGTGCTAGAGGGGCGGGTGCCGCCTACGAGCAGTACTTC. Amino acids: CSARGAGAAYEQYF.

At least ten counts were recorded for this clonotype. The chain joins TRBV6-8 to TRBJ1-2; D possibly corresponds to TRBD1 (5 bases). Per germline, CDR1 MNHGY and CDR2 SAAAGT. V lost 4 bases and J lost 8, with 17 bases in between. The CDR3 runs to 14 residues. CDR3 DNA sequence: TGTGCCAGCAGTTTCCTGGACAAAACGAGCGGCTACACCTTC. Translating gives CASSFLDKTSGYTF.

The chain links TRBV12-3 or TRBV12-4 to TRBJ2-7; possible D gene TRBD1, 6 bases. V lost 0 bases to trimming and J lost 7 bases, with 16 bases between them. This CDR3 comprises 15 residues. This CDR3 reads CASSLAEQGIPEQYF. In DNA, the CDR3 is TGTGCCAGCAGTTTAGCAGAACAGGGAATCCCGGAGCAGTACTTC.

This clonotype occurred many times. This chain links TRBV7-8 with TRBJ2-7; TRBD1 matches at 7 bases. This CDR3 is built from 15 residues. Germline V CDR1 and CDR2: SGHVS, FQNEAQ. Unmatched junction bases numbered 10, after V lost 5 bases and J lost 3 bases. The CDR3 DNA reads TGTGCCAGCAGCCCGCTCGACAGGGCGATCTACGAGCAGTACTTC. As protein: CASSPLDRAIYEQYF. Variable domain in full (rest from reference TRBV7-8 and TRBJ2-7): GAGVSQSPRYKVAKRGQDVALRCDPISGHVSLFWYQQALGQGPEFLTYFQNEAQLDKSGLPSDRFFAERPEGSVSTLKIQRTQQEDSAVYLCASSPLDRAIYEQYFGPGTRLTVT.

This clonotype appeared a few times. The V call is TRBV9, the J call TRBJ2-7; TRBD1 might be the D (7 bases). Germline V gives CDR1 SGDLS, CDR2 YYNGEE. The CDR3 loop spans 14 amino acids. The ends were cut back, 3 bases at V and 2 bases at J, with 12 bases in the middle. CDR3 region: CASSGGTAAYEQYF. The CDR3 DNA reads TGTGCCAGCAGCGGCGGGACAGCAGCCTACGAGCAGTACTTC.

This clonotype was picked up many times. The chain employs TRBV20-1 and TRBJ1-2, with no clear D. V lost 3 bases to trimming and J lost 8 bases, with 13 bases between them. The CDR3 has 12 amino acids. Looked up from germline, CDR1 is DFQATT and CDR2 is SNEGSKA (reference sequence). In DNA, the CDR3 is TGCAGTGCTAGTCTGGGTCCGGAGGGCTACACCTTC. It encodes CSASLGPEGYTF.

The V gene is TRBV24-1, the J gene TRBJ1-5; possibly TRBD1 for D (6 bases). V was shortened by 9 bases and J by 7 bases, with 12 bases between the two germline ends. The germline CDR1 and CDR2 sequences are KGHDR and SFDVKD. This CDR3 spans 12 amino acids. Here the CDR3 DNA reads TGTGCCACCTCACAGGGACCCCAGCCCCAGCATTTT. Its protein product is CATSQGPQPQHF.

This clonotype was recorded at least ten times. This rearrangement joins TRBV20-1 to TRBJ2-1; 10 positions agree with TRBD2. With V trimmed by 0 bases and J by 0 bases, 2 bases remained unmatched. The CDR3 contains 16 residues. The germline V gene encodes CDR1 DFQATT and CDR2 SNEGSKA (reference sequence). The CDR3 sequence is CSARDPSGSSYNEQFF. In nucleotides, the CDR3 is TGCAGTGCTAGAGATCCTAGCGGGAGCTCCTACAATGAGCAGTTCTTC.

The chain couples TRBV7-2 to TRBJ2-3, with TRBD2 identical over 16 bases. The germline V gene encodes CDR1 SGHTA and CDR2 FQGNSA. CDR3 length equals 14 residues. Trimming at V came to 10 bases and at J to 8 bases, leaving 6 bases not matched to a gene. CDR3 in amino acids: CTTKGLAGGRTQYF. CDR3 coding DNA: TGTACCACCAAGGGACTAGCGGGAGGGCGTACGCAGTATTTT.

This clonotype was seen ten or more times. J is TRBJ1-4 and V is TRBV27; 7 bases line up with TRBD1. Germline lookup yields CDR1 MNHEY and CDR2 SMNVEV (reference sequence). CDR3 length: 15 amino acids. V gave up 5 bases and J gave up 6 bases; unmatched junction bases: 9. CDR3 amino acids: CASSAAGGRDEKLFF. The CDR3, as DNA: TGTGCCAGCAGTGCAGCAGGGGGACGGGATGAAAAACTGTTTTTT.

This clonotype was recorded at least ten times. The rearrangement links TRBV7-9 to TRBJ2-3; 8 bases fit TRBD2. The CDR3 contains 15 residues. In germline, CDR1 is SEHNR, CDR2 FQNEAQ (reference sequence). V gave up 2 bases and J gave up 5 bases; unmatched junction bases: 6. The CDR3 loop is CASSLTSGRVDTQYF. CDR3 DNA sequence: TGTGCCAGCAGCTTAACCAGCGGGAGAGTAGATACGCAGTATTTT.

This clonotype was picked up many times. The chain recombines TRBV12-3 or TRBV12-4 with TRBJ2-3; D might be TRBD1 (5 bases). The CDR3 is 12 amino acids. V lost 7 bases and J lost 1, with 6 bases in between. The CDR3 loop is CASNRRTDTQYF. CDR3 in DNA: TGTGCCAGCAACAGGCGCACAGATACGCAGTATTTT.

Note on this clonotype: A much bigger clone sits one base away, suggesting this may be a read error. Since no conserved phenylalanine or tryptophan closes the CDR3, a read error is the likely cause. V and J are TRBV18 and TRBJ1-2; D is unresolved. CDR1 KGHSH and CDR2 LQKENI come from the germline V gene. This CDR3 spans 13 amino acids. V was shortened by 2 bases and J by 4 bases, with 8 bases between the two germline ends. The DNA of the CDR3 is TGTGCCAGCTCACCAGGGCCGCTCTATGGCTACACCCTC. Translated: CASSPGPLYGYTL.

This clonotype was counted only a few times. The chain has TRBV4-3 and TRBJ1-5, with D hard to call. The ends were cut back, 1 base at V and 0 bases at J, with 7 bases in the middle. Per germline, CDR1 LGHNA and CDR2 YSLEER. CDR3 length equals 15 residues. The CDR3 reads CASSQVPNSNQPQHF. DNA for the CDR3: TGCGCCAGCAGCCAAGTCCCGAATAGCAATCAGCCCCAGCATTTT.

This clonotype came up a few times. V and J are TRBV15 and TRBJ2-5, with D tentatively TRBD2 (6 bases). V lost 3 bases and J 1 base, leaving 12 bases between the germline ends. The CDR3 contains 15 residues. The germline gives CDR1 LNHNV, CDR2 YYDKDF (reference sequence). The CDR3 DNA sequence: TGTGCCACCAGCAGCCTCGGGGGACTCCAAGAGACCCAGTACTTC. Protein sequence: CATSSLGGLQETQYF.

This clonotype was detected once. An end of the junction does not agree with germline; a read error may underlie this. The CDR3 region has the DNA TGTGTCAGCAGCCCCGGGACAGGGCCCACAGATACGCAGTATTTT. Protein sequence: CVSSPGTGPTDTQYF. This rearrangement joins TRBV12-3 or TRBV12-4 to TRBJ2-3; 9 nucleotides align to TRBD1. This CDR3 spans 15 amino acids.

The gene calls are TRBV28 and TRBJ1-2; tentatively, D is TRBD1 (6 bases). In germline, CDR1 is MDHEN, CDR2 SYDVKM. This CDR3 spans 20 amino acids. Trimming shortened V by 2 bases and J by 4 bases, and 29 bases separated the two germline ends. The CDR3 protein is CASSLARGRGHNLKSYGYTF. In DNA form, the CDR3 reads TGTGCCAGCAGTTTAGCCCGAGGGAGGGGACACAACTTGAAGAGCTATGGCTACACCTTC.

This chain links TRBV3-1 with TRBJ1-5, with D unresolved. This CDR3 spans 15 amino acids. The V gene's germline CDR1 is LGHDT and CDR2 YNNKEL (reference sequence). Trimming stripped 0 bases from V and 3 bases from J, with 9 bases between. In DNA, the CDR3 is TGTGCCAGCAGCCAAGACTACAGCCTCAATCAGCCCCAGCATTTT. This translates into CASSQDYSLNQPQHF.